Each of the 19 T cell receptor beta chains below was sequenced from the same sample in a study of T-cell reconstitution after alpha-beta-depleted transplantation in children. Researchers prepared the TCRbeta library using unique molecular identifiers, the study reports. MiXCR was run by TCRdb on the PCR reads, yielding one entry per CDR3 protein. The sample lists some 290,000 distinct CDR3 sequences, approximately 9.8% occurring once. The sequencing here drew on PBMCs from the stem cell graft donor, taken from the stem cell graft. Receptor source: a human donor who donated a stem cell graft to a child with SCID.

This sequence joins TRBV5-6 and TRBJ2-3; 8 nucleotides line up with TRBD1. The V segment lost 4 bases and the J segment 6 bases; nucleotides outside the gene matches: 13. The CDR3 totals 16 residues. From germline, CDR1 is SGHDT and CDR2 YYEEEE. In DNA form, the CDR3 reads TGTGCCAGCAGCCTAGGACAGGGATACAAGGTGGATACGCAGTATTTT. As protein: CASSLGQGYKVDTQYF. Filled out from reference TRBV5-6 and TRBJ2-3, the complete variable domain reads DAGVTQSPTHLIKTRGQQVTLRCSPKSGHDTVSWYQQALGQGPQFIFQYYEEEERQRGNFPDRFSGHQFPNYSSELNVNALLLGDSALYLCASSLGQGYKVDTQYFGPGTRLTVL.

This clonotype was recorded at least ten times. The CDR3 sequence: CASSLWPPGTAEEKLFF. CDR3 DNA: TGTGCCAGCAGTTTATGGCCTCCCGGGACAGCAGAGGAAAAACTGTTTTTT. The chain combines TRBV7-2 with TRBJ1-4; 7 nucleotides match TRBD1. In germline, CDR1 is SGHTA, CDR2 FQGNSA. V dropped 6 bases and J dropped 8; count of bases not matched to a gene: 18. The CDR3 totals 17 residues.

The V gene is TRBV5-1, the J gene TRBJ2-2; 15 positions match TRBD2. After removal of 4 bases from V and 2 bases from J, the junction contained 9 bases not matched to a gene. The CDR3 has 19 amino acids. The germline V gene has CDR1 SGHRS and CDR2 YFSETQ. This chain's CDR3 is CASSHWTSGGEVNTGELFF. CDR3 in DNA: TGCGCCAGCAGCCACTGGACTAGCGGGGGGGAAGTTAACACCGGGGAGCTGTTTTTT.

This clonotype was detected a few times. This chain joins TRBV15 and TRBJ1-3; a weak D match, TRBD1 (5 bases). Germline assignment: CDR1 LNHNV and CDR2 YYDKDF (reference sequence). The V gene lost 11 bases and the J gene lost 2 bases, with 13 bases spanning the gap. The length of the CDR3 is 13 residues. The CDR3 DNA follows: TGTGCCGCTTCTACGGGGGCTGGAAACACCATATATTTT. Translating gives CAASTGAGNTIYF.

This clonotype has more than one count but fewer than ten. The CDR3 is CSARGAGGTEETQYF. The CDR3 nucleotides are TGCAGTGCTAGAGGCGCTGGGGGAACCGAAGAGACCCAGTACTTC. V gene TRBV20-1 combines with J gene TRBJ2-5; D tentatively fits TRBD1 or TRBD2 (5 bases each). From germline, CDR1 is DFQATT and CDR2 SNEGSKA (reference sequence). With 1 base removed from V and 3 bases from J, the gap between germline ends came to 15 bases. The CDR3 runs 15 residues.

This clonotype was observed a handful of times. The chain joins TRBV27 to TRBJ2-3; 10 nucleotides line up with TRBD1. V trimming: 0 bases; J trimming: 4 bases; junction bases outside the gene matches: 1. Germline assignment: CDR1 MNHEY and CDR2 SMNVEV (reference sequence). The CDR3 spans 15 residues. CDR3 bases: TGTGCCAGCAGTTTATCTGGACAGGGGGCAGATACGCAGTATTTT. It is translated as CASSLSGQGADTQYF.

This chain joins TRBV7-8 and TRBJ2-1, with unresolved D. Germline V gene lookup returns CDR1 SGHVS and CDR2 FQNEAQ. The length of the CDR3 is 14 residues. V lost 2 bases to trimming and J lost 5 bases, with 10 bases between them. CDR3 nucleotides: TGTGCCAGCAGCTTATCCTTCCCTGACAATGAGCAGTTCTTC. Amino acids: CASSLSFPDNEQFF.

This clonotype has at least ten counts. This rearrangement joins TRBV11-2 to TRBJ2-1; no clear D gene. The V end was cut by 0 bases, the J end by 0 bases, with 9 bases between. The germline V gene has CDR1 SGHAT and CDR2 FQNNGV. The CDR3 contains 16 residues. The CDR3 loop reads CASSLDPASSYNEQFF. CDR3 sequence (DNA): TGTGCCAGCAGCTTAGATCCAGCAAGCTCCTACAATGAGCAGTTCTTC. The full variable domain, rest sourced from reference TRBV11-2 and TRBJ2-1, is EAGVAQSPRYKIIEKRQSVAFWCNPISGHATLYWYQQILGQGPKLLIQFQNNGVVDDSQLPKDRFSAERLKGVDSTLKIQPAKLEDSAVYLCASSLDPASSYNEQFFGPGTRLTVL.

The V call is TRBV5-1, the J call TRBJ1-6; maybe TRBD1 (5 bases). This CDR3 has 14 amino acids. CDR1 and CDR2 (germline): SGHRS, YFSETQ. V lost 4 bases and J lost 7, with 12 bases in between. The CDR3 coding sequence is TGCGCCAGCAGCACGGGGGACTTAAATTCACCCCTCCACTTT. Protein sequence: CASSTGDLNSPLHF.

The chain combines TRBV19 with TRBJ2-1; D is perhaps TRBD1 (6 bases). The CDR3 is 14 amino acids. Trimming pared 3 bases from V and 5 bases from J, leaving 11 bases between. CDR1 and CDR2 (germline): LNHDA, SQIVND (reference sequence). The CDR3: CASSMDSSNNEQFF. For the CDR3, the DNA is TGTGCCAGTAGTATGGACAGTAGTAACAATGAGCAGTTCTTC.

This clonotype showed up just a few times. The chain is built from TRBV4-1 and TRBJ1-1, with D maybe TRBD1 (5 bases). CDR1 is MGHRA, CDR2 YSYEKL, per germline. The CDR3 loop spans 15 amino acids. V lost 1 base to trimming and J lost 0 bases, with 9 bases between them. The CDR3 DNA follows: TGCGCCAGCAGCCAAGTTCCAGGGATGAACACTGAAGCTTTCTTT. Its protein product is CASSQVPGMNTEAFF.

Only a few counts were recorded for this clonotype. The rearrangement uses TRBV5-5 and TRBJ1-4; D not certain. The CDR3 runs 14 residues. Between the trimmed V and J ends, which lost 3 bases and 4 bases, there was a span of 10 bases. CDR1 and CDR2 (germline): SGHKS, YYEKEE (reference sequence). CDR3: CASSSTVYNEKLFF. The DNA of the CDR3 is TGTGCCAGCAGCTCGACGGTCTATAATGAAAAACTGTTTTTT. Full variable domain (rest looked up from reference TRBV5-5 and TRBJ1-4): DAGVTQSPTHLIKTRGQQVTLRCSPISGHKSVSWYQQVLGQGPQFIFQYYEKEERGRGNFPDRFSARQFPNYSSELNVNALLLGDSALYLCASSSTVYNEKLFFGSGTQLSVL.

In this sample, this clonotype turned up a few times. This sequence joins TRBV29-1 and TRBJ2-3; D ambiguous. CDR1 SQVTM and CDR2 ANQGSEA come from the germline V gene. V was cut by 2 bases and J by 3 bases, with 9 bases left in between. This CDR3 spans 13 amino acids. CDR3 nucleotides: TGCAGCGTTGAACAGCTAATGACAGATACGCAGTATTTT. This gives the protein CSVEQLMTDTQYF.

This clonotype was seen more than once but under ten times. The chain's CDR3 is CATRQGQETQYF. Written as DNA, the CDR3 is TGTGCCACCCGACAGGGGCAAGAGACCCAGTACTTC. The rearrangement uses TRBV10-3 and TRBJ2-5, with 8 bases aligning to TRBD1. The CDR3 totals 12 residues. V was clipped by 10 bases and J by 2 bases; unmatched bases: 3. From germline, CDR1 is ENHRY and CDR2 SYGVKD.

This clonotype was seen at least ten times. The chain is built from TRBV2 and TRBJ1-1; D is unresolved. Trimming took 1 base from V and 1 from J, leaving 4 bases between them. This CDR3 is 13 amino acids long. Germline V gene lookup returns CDR1 SNHLY and CDR2 FYNNEI. The CDR3 loop reads CASSEEPNTEAFF. The CDR3 coding sequence is TGTGCCAGCAGTGAAGAGCCGAACACTGAAGCTTTCTTT.

Only a few counts were recorded for this clonotype. V and J are TRBV9 and TRBJ2-7; tentatively, D is TRBD1 (5 bases). The CDR3 covers 15 residues. Trimming shortened V by 0 bases and J by 3 bases, and 13 bases separated the two germline ends. Germline V gene data show CDR1 as SGDLS and CDR2 as YYNGEE. CDR3 nucleotide sequence: TGTGCCAGCAGCGTAGAGGCAGGGTCTATCTACGAGCAGTACTTC. Protein: CASSVEAGSIYEQYF.

The V and J genes are TRBV15 and TRBJ2-7; 8 bases align to TRBD2. Germline-derived CDR1 and CDR2 are LNHNV and YYDKDF (reference sequence). The CDR3 length is 16 residues. V shed 6 bases, J shed 0 bases, and the junction held 10 bases outside the gene matches. The CDR3 sequence is CATSPGRGGNSYEQYF. The CDR3 coding sequence is TGTGCCACCAGTCCTGGCCGGGGGGGAAACTCCTACGAGCAGTACTTC. The whole variable domain, filled in from reference TRBV15 and TRBJ2-7, reads DAMVIQNPRYQVTQFGKPVTLSCSQTLNHNVMYWYQQKSSQAPKLLFHYYDKDFNNEADTPDNFQSRRPNTSFCFLDIRSPGLGDTAMYLCATSPGRGGNSYEQYFGPGTRLTVT.

This clonotype was recorded many times. The chain carries TRBV12-3 or TRBV12-4 and TRBJ1-2, with D unresolved. CDR3 length: 13 amino acids. V was trimmed by 2 bases and J by 6 bases, leaving 10 bases between them. CDR3 residues: CASSLSTVHGYTF. In nucleotides, the CDR3 is TGTGCCAGCAGTTTATCGACTGTACATGGCTACACCTTC.

The table lists this clonotype with a few counts. CDR3 in DNA: TGCAGTGCTAGAGGACGGGCTGATATCGGTCAGCCCCAGCATTTT. Its translation is CSARGRADIGQPQHF. The rearrangement joins TRBV20-1 to TRBJ1-5; D is unresolved. The germline gives CDR1 DFQATT, CDR2 SNEGSKA (reference sequence). V lost 1 base to trimming and J lost 6 bases, with 16 bases between them. The CDR3 runs 15 residues.